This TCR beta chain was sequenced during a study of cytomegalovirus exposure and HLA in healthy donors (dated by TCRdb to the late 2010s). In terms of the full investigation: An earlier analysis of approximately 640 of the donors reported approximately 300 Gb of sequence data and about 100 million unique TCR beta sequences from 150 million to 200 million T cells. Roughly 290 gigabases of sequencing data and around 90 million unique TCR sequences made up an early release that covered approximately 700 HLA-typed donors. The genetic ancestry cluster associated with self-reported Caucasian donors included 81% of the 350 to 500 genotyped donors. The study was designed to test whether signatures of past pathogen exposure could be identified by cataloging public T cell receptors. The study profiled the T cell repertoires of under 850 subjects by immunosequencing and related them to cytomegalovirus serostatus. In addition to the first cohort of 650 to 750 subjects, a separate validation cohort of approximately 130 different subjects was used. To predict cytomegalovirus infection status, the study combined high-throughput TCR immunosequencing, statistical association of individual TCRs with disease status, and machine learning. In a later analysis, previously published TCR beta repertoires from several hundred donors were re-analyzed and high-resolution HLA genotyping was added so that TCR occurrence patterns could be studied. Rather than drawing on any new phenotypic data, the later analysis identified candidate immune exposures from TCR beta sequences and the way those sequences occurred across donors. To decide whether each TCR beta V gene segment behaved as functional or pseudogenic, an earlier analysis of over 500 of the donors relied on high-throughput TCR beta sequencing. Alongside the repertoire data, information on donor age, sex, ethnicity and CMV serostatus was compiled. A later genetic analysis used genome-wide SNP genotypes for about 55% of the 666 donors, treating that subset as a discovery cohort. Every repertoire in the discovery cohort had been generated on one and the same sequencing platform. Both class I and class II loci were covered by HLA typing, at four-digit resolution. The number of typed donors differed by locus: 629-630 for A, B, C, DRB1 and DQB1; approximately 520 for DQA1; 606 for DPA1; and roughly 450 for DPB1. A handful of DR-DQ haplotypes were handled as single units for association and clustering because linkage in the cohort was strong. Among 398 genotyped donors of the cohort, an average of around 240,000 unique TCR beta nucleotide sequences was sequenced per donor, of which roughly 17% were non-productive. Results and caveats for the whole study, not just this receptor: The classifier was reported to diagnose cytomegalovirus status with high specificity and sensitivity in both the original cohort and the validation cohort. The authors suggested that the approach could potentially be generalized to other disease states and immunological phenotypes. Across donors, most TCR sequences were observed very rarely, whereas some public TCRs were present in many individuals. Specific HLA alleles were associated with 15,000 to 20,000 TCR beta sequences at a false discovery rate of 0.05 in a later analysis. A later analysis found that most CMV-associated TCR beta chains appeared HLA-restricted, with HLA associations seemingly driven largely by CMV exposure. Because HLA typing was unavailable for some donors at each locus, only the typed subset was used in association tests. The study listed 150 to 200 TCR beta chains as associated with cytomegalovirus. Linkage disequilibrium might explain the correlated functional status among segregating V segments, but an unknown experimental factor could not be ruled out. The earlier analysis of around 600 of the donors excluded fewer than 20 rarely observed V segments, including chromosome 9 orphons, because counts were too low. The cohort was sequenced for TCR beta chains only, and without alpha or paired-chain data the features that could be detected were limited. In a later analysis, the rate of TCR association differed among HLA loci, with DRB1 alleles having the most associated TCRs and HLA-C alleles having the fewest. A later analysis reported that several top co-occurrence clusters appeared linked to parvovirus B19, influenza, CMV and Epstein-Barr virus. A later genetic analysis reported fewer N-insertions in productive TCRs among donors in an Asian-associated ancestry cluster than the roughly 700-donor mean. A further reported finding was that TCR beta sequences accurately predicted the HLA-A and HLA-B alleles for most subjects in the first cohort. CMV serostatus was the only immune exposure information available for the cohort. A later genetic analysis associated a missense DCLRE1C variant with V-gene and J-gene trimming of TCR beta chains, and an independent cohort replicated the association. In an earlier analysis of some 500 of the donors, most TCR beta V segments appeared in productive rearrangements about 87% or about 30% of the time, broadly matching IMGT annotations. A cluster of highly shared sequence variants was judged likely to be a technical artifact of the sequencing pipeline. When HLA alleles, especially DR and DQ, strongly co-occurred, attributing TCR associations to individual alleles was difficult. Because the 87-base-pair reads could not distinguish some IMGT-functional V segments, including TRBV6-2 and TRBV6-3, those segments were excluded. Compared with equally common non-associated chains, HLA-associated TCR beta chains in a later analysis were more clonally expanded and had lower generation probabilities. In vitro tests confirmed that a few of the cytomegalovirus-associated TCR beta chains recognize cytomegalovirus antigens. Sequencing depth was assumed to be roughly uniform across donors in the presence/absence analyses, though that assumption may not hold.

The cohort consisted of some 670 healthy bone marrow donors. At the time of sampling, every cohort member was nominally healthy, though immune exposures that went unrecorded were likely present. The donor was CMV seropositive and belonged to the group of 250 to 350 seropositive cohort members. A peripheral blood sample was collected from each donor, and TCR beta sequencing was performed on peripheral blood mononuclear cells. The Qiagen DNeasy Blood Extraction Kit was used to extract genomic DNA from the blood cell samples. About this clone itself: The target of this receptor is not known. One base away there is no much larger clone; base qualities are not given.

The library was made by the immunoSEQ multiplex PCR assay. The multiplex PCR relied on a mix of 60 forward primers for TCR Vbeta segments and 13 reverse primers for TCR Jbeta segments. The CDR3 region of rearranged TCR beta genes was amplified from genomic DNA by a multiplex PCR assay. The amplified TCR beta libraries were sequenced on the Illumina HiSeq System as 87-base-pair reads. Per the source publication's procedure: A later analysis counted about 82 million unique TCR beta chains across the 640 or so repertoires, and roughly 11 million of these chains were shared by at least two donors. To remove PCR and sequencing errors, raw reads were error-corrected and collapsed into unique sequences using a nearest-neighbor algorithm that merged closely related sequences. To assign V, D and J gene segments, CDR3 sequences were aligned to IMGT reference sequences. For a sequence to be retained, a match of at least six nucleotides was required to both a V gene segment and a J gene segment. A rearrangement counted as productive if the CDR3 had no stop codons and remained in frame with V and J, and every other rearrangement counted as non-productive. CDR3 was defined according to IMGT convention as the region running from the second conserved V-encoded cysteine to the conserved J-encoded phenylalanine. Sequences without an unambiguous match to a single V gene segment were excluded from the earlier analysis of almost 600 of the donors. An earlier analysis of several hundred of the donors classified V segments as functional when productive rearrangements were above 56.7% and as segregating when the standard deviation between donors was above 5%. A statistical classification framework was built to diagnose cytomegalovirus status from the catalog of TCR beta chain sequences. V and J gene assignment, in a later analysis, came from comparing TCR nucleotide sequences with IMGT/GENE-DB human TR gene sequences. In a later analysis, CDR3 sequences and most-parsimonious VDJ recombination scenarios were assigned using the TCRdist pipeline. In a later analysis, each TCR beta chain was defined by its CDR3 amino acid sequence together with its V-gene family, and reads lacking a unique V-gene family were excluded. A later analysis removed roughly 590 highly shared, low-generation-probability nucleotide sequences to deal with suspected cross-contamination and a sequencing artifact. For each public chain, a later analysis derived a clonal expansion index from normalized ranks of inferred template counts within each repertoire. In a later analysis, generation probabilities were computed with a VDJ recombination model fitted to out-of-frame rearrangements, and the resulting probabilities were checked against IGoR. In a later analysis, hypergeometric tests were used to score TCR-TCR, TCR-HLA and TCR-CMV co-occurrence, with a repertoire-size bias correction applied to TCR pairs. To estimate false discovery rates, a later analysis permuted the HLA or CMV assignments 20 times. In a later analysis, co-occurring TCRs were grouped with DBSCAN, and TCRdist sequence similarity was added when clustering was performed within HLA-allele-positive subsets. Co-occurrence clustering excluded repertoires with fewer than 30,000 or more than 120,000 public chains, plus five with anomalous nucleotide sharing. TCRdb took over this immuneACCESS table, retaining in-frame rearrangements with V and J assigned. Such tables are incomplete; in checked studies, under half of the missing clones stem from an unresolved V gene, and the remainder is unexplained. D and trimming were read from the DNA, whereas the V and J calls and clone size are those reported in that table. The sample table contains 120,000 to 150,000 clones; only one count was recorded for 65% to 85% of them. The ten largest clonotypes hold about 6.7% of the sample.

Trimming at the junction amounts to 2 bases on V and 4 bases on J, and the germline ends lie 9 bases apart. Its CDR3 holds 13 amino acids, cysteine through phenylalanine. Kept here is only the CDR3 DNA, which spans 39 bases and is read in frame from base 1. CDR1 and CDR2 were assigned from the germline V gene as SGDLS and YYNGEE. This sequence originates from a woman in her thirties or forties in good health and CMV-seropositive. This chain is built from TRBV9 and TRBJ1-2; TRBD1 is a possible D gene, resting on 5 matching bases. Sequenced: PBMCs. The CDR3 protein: CASSVTEFYGYTF. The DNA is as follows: TGTGCCAGCAGCGTGACAGAGTTCTATGGCTACACCTTC.